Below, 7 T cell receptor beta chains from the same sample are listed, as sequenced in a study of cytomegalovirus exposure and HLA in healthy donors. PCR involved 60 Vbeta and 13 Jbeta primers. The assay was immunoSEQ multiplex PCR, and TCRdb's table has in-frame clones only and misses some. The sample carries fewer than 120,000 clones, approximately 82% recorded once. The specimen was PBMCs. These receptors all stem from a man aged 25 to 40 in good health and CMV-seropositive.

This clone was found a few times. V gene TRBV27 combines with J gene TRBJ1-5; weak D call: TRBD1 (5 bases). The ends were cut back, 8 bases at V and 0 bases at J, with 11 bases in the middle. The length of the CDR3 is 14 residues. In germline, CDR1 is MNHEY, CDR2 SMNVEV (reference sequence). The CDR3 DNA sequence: TGTGCCAGCGCGGGGGGAAATAGCAATCAGCCCCAGCATTTT. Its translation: CASAGGNSNQPQHF.

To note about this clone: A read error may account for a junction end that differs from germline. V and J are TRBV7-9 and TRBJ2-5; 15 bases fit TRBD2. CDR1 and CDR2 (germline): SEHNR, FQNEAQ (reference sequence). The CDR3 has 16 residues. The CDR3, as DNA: TGTTCCAGCAGCCAAGGGACTAGCGGGGGGCTCGGGACCCAGTACTTC. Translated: CSSSQGTSGGLGTQYF.

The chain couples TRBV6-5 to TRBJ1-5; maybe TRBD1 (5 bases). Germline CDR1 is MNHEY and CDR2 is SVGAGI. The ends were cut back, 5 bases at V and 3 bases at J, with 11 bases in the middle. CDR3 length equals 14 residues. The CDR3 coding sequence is TGTGCCAGCAGTCCCCTAGGGGCCAATCAGCCCCAGCATTTT. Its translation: CASSPLGANQPQHF.

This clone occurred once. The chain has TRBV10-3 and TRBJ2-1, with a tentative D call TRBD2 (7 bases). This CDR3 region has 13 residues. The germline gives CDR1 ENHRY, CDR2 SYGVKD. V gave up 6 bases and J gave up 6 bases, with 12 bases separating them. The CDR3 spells CAIRGGHANEQFF. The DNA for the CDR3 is TGTGCCATCAGGGGGGGGCACGCCAATGAGCAGTTCTTC.

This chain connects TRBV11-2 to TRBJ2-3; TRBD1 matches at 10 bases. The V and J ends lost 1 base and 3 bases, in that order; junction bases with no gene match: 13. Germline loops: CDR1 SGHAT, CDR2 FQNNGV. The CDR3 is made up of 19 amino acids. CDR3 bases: TGTGCCAGCAGCTTAGGGGGCGGGACAGGGGAGGTCCCGACAGATACGCAGTATTTT. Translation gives CASSLGGGTGEVPTDTQYF.

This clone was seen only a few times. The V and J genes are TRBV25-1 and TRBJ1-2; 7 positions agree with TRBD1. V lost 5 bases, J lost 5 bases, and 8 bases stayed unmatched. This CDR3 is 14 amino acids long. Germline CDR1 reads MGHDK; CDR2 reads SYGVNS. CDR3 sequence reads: CASSTMTGNYGYTF. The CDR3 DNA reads TGTGCCAGCAGTACCATGACAGGGAATTATGGCTACACCTTC.

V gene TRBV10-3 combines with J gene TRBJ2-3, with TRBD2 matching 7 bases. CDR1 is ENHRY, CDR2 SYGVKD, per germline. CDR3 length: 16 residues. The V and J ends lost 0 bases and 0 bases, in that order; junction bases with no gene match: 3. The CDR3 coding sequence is TGTGCCATCAGTGAGTCATTAGCGGGTAGCACAGATACGCAGTATTTT. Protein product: CAISESLAGSTDTQYF.